Listed here are 5 T cell receptor beta chains from one sample, sequenced in a study of T cells after yellow fever vaccination. TCRdb recomputed calls from the 5' RACE reads with MiXCR, one row per CDR3 protein. The table shows 100,000 to 150,000 distinct CDR3 sequences, with 7.2% occurring only once. The material sequenced was CD4+ T cells sorted from PBMCs, taken 35 to 50 days after the first yellow fever vaccination. These receptors were taken from a man between 18 and 35 years old who received the YFV17D yellow fever vaccine.

Points on this clonotype: This clone may be a read error of a much larger clone one base away. This chain links TRBV19 with TRBJ2-3; 8 nucleotides line up with TRBD2. V shed 6 bases and J 2 bases; nucleotides not matched to a gene: 10. CDR1 is LNHDA, CDR2 SQIVND, per germline (reference sequence). This CDR3 has 16 residues. CDR3 protein: CASSAGGDSATDTQYF. The CDR3, as DNA: TGTGCCAGTAGCGCCGGGGGGGACTCCGCCACAGATACGCAGTATTTT. The full variable domain, with the rest looked up from reference TRBV19 and TRBJ2-3, is DGGITQSPKYLFRKEGQNVTLSCEQNLNHDAMYWYRQDPGQGLRLIYYSQIVNDFQKGDIAEGYSVSREKKESFPLTVTSAQKNPTAFYLCASSAGGDSATDTQYFGPGTRLTVL.

This clonotype was detected many times. The chain links TRBV4-2 to TRBJ2-5, with D possibly being TRBD1 (5 bases). Trimming took off 3 bases at V and 0 bases at J, with 11 bases between the two ends. Germline assignment: CDR1 LGHNA and CDR2 YNFKEQ. This CDR3 is 15 amino acids long. CDR3 sequence: CASSQGRGNQETQYF. The CDR3 DNA reads as TGTGCCAGCAGCCAGGGGCGCGGAAACCAAGAGACCCAGTACTTC.

This clonotype showed up many times. V and J are TRBV29-1 and TRBJ2-1; TRBD2 agrees at 10 bases. The germline V gene has CDR1 SQVTM and CDR2 ANQGSEA. The CDR3 contains 14 residues. Trimming took 3 bases from V and 5 from J; bases not matched to a gene: 4. The CDR3 sequence: CSVEGLARHNEQFF. CDR3 coding DNA: TGCAGCGTTGAGGGACTAGCGCGGCACAATGAGCAGTTCTTC.

This clonotype was observed many times. The rearrangement links TRBV20-1 to TRBJ1-2, with a possible D match to TRBD1 (5 bases). Trimming pared 5 bases from V and 8 bases from J, leaving 15 bases between. This CDR3 comprises 12 residues. The V gene's germline CDR1 is DFQATT and CDR2 SNEGSKA (reference sequence). The CDR3 sequence is CSAEGKGWGYTF. CDR3 nucleotides: TGCAGTGCTGAAGGGAAGGGGTGGGGCTACACCTTC.

This clonotype was seen many times. A read error may produce the germline difference seen at one junction end. The chain couples TRBV23-1 to TRBJ1-5, with D unclear. TRBV23-1 is labeled an ORF, and its function is uncertain. The CDR3 runs to 9 residues. CDR3 DNA sequence: TGCGCCAGCATTCAGCCCCAGCATTTT. It is translated as CASIQPQHF.